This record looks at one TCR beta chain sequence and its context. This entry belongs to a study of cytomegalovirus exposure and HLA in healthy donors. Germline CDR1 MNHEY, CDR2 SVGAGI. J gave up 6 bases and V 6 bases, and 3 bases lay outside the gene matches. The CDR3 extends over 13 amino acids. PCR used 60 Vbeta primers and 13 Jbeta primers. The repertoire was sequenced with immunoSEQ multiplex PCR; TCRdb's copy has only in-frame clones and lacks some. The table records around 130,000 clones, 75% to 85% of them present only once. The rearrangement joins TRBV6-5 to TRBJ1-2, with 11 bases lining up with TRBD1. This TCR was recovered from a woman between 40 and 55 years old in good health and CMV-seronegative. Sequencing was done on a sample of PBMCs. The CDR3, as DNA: TGTGCCAGCAGGGGACAGGGGGGGGATGGCTACACCTTC. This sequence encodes CASRGQGGDGYTF.